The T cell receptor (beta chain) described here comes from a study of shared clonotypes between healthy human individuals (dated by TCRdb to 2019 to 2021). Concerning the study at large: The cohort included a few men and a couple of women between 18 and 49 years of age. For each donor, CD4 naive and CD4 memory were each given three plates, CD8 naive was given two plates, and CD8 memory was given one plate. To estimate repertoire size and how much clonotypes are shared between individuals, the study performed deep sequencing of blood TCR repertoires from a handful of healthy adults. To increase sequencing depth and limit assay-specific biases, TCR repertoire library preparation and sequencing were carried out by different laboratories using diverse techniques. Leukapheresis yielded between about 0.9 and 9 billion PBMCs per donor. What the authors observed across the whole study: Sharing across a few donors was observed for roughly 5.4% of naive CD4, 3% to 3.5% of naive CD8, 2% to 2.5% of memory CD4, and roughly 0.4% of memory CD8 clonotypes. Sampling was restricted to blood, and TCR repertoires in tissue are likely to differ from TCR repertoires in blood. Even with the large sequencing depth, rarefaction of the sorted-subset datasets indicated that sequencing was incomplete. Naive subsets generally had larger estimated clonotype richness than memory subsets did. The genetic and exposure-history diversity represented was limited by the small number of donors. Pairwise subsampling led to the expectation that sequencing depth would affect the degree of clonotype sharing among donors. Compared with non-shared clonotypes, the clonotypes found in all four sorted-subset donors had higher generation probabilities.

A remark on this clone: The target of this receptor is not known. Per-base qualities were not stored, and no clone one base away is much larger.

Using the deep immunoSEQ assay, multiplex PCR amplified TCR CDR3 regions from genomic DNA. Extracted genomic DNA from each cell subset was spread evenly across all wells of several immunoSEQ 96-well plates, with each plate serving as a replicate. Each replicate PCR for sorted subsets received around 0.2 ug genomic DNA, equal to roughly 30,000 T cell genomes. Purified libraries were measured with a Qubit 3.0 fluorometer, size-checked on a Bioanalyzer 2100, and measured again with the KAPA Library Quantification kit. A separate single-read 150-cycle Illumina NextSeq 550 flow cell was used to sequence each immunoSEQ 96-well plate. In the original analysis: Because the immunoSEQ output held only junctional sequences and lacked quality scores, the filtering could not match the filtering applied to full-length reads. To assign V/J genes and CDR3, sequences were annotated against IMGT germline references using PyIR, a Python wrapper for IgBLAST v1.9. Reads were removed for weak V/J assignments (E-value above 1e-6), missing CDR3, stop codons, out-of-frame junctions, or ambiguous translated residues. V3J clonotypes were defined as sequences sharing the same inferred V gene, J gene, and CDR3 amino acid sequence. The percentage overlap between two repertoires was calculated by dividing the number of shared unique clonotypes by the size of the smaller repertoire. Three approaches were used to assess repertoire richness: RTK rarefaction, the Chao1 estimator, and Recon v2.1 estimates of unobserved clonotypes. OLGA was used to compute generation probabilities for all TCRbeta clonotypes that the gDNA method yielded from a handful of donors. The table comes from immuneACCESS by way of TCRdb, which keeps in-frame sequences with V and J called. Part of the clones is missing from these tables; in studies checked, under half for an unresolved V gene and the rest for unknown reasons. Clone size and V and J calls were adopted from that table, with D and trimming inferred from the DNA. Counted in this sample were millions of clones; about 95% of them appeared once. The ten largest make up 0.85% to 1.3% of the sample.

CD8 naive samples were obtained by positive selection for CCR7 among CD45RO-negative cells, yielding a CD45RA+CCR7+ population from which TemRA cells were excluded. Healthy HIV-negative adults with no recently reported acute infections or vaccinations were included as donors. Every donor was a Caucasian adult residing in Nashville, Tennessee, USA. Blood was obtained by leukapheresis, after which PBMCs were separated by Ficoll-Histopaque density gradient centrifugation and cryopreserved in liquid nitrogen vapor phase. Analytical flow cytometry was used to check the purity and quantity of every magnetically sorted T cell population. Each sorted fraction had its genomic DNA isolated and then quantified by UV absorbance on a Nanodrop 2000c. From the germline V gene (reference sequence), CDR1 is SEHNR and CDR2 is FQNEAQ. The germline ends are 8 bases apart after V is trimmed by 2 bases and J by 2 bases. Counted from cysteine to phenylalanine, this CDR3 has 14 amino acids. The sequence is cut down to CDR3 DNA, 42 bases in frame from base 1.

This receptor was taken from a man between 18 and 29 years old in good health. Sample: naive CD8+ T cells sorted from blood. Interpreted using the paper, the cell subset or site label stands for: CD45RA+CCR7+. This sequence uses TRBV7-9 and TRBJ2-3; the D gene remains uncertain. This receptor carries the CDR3 CASSLKGITDTQYF. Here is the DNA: TGTGCCAGCAGCTTAAAAGGGATCACAGATACGCAGTATTTT. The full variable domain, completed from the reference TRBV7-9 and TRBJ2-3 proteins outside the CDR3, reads DTGVSQNPRHKITKRGQNVTFRCDPISEHNRLYWYRQTLGQGPEFLTYFQNEAQLEKSRLLSDRFSAERPKGSFSTLEIQRTEQGDSAMYLCASSLKGITDTQYFGPGTRLTVL.